This T cell receptor (beta chain) was sequenced during a study of technical replicates of blood from a few donors. The assay was immunoSEQ multiplex PCR, and TCRdb's table has in-frame clones only and misses some. The table shows roughly 15,000 clones, with around 82% occurring only once. The sequenced sample was PBMCs. The sequence derives from a human donor in good health.

The CDR3 bases are TGCGCCAGCAGCCCCCATTCTAGCGGGAGGGCCGACACCGGGGAGCTGTTTTTT. Translating gives CASSPHSSGRADTGELFF. V is TRBV5-1 and J is TRBJ2-2; TRBD2 aligns across 12 bases. The CDR3 spans 18 residues. Germline CDR1 is SGHRS and CDR2 is YFSETQ. J was trimmed by 3 bases and V by 4 bases; bases with no gene match: 10.